This is a list of T cell receptor beta chains from one sample in a study of identical twins. TCRdb reprocessed the 5' RACE reads via MiXCR and lists one record per CDR3 protein. In the table there are 690,000 or so distinct CDR3 sequences, approximately 9% of which are singletons. The sample also formed part of further work on yellow fever vaccine responses in identical twins.

The sequenced sample consisted of PBMCs. Receptor source: a woman younger than 30 in good health. The CDR3 runs from the conserved cysteine through the conserved F or W. The order of the fields is clone size, V gene, D gene, J gene, CDR3 protein, CDR3 DNA. D genes are given only for firm matches. Where a row states a size, it is once, few, many or the class of an expanded clone; other rows omit it.

.	TRBV3-1	.	TRBJ2-2	CASSQEWGGAFTGELFF	TGTGCCAGCAGCCAGGAATGGGGGGGGGCCTTCACCGGGGAGCTGTTTTTT
few	TRBV12-3/TRBV12-4	.	TRBJ2-1	CASSLGEYLEQFF	TGTGCCAGCAGTTTAGGGGAGTACTTAGAGCAGTTCTTC
few	TRBV5-1	.	TRBJ2-7	CASSFGAAGNEQYF	TGCGCCAGCAGCTTCGGAGCAGCCGGCAACGAGCAGTACTTC
few	TRBV20-1	.	TRBJ1-1	CSAPPTGFNTEAFF	TGCAGTGCCCCCCCCACGGGGTTTAACACTGAAGCTTTCTTT
few	TRBV28	.	TRBJ1-2	CASSSPGRSGYGYTF	TGTGCCAGCAGTTCCCCGGGGAGGAGCGGTTATGGCTACACCTTC
many	TRBV21-1	.	TRBJ1-6	CASSRPGQGDNSPLHF	TGTGCCAGCAGCCGACCCGGACAGGGTGATAATTCACCCCTCCACTTT
many	TRBV12-3/TRBV12-4	.	TRBJ1-1	CASRTSDRFWNTEAFF	TGTGCCAGCAGGACCTCGGATAGGTTTTGGAACACTGAAGCTTTCTTT
few	TRBV6-5	.	TRBJ2-7	CASSYSTGGVYEQYF	TGTGCCAGCAGTTACTCGACGGGCGGGGTCTACGAGCAGTACTTC
.	TRBV9	.	TRBJ2-2	CASSPGDLYTGELFF	TGTGCCAGCAGCCCGGGAGACCTTTATACTGGGGAGCTGTTTTTT
many	TRBV29-1	.	TRBJ2-2	CSVVPGVNTGELFF	TGCAGCGTTGTTCCGGGGGTTAACACCGGGGAGCTGTTTTTT
few	TRBV10-2	.	TRBJ1-6	CASSEGGRVYNSPLHF	TGCGCCAGCAGTGAGGGGGGCAGGGTGTATAATTCACCCCTCCACTTT
.	TRBV18	TRBD1	TRBJ2-7	CASSPLGTGADEQYF	TGTGCCAGCTCACCACTCGGGACAGGGGCCGACGAGCAGTACTTC
few	TRBV12-3/TRBV12-4	.	TRBJ1-4	CATTRGRGPSRKLFF	TGTGCTACAACCCGAGGCAGGGGACCTAGTAGAAAACTGTTTTTT
many	TRBV20-1	TRBD2	TRBJ2-1	CSARSPSGGASEQFF	TGCAGTGCTAGATCCCCTAGCGGGGGGGCCAGTGAGCAGTTCTTC
.	TRBV20-1	.	TRBJ2-3	CSATSAGQSTDTQYF	TGCAGTGCTACCTCCGCCGGACAGAGCACAGATACGCAGTATTTT
.	TRBV3-1	.	TRBJ2-2	CASSLIGATGELFF	TGTGCCAGCAGCCTCATTGGAGCTACCGGGGAGCTGTTTTTT
many	TRBV7-9	.	TRBJ2-7	CASSPRTAPYEQYF	TGTGCCAGCAGCCCTCGGACGGCACCCTACGAGCAGTACTTC
many	TRBV20-1	.	TRBJ1-4	CSANVGGEKLFF	TGCAGTGCCAACGTCGGGGGTGAAAAACTGTTTTTT
few	TRBV7-6	TRBD2	TRBJ2-7	CASSLAVPSGGAYEQYF	TGTGCCAGCAGCTTAGCTGTACCTAGCGGGGGGGCGTACGAGCAGTACTTC
.	TRBV9	TRBD2	TRBJ2-7	CASSVDGTSDYEQYF	TGTGCCAGCAGCGTAGATGGGACTAGCGACTACGAGCAGTACTTC
.	TRBV5-1	TRBD1	TRBJ2-1	CASSSRQGPDNEQFF	TGCGCCAGCAGCTCACGACAGGGCCCCGACAATGAGCAGTTCTTC
many	TRBV20-1	.	TRBJ2-7	CSPRGLSYEQYF	TGCAGTCCCAGGGGACTCTCCTACGAGCAGTACTTC
many	TRBV9	.	TRBJ2-1	CASSSRTANEQFF	TGTGCCAGCAGCTCAAGGACAGCGAATGAGCAGTTCTTC
many	TRBV12-3/TRBV12-4	TRBD2	TRBJ2-3	CASSSSGGTDTQYF	TGTGCCAGCAGTTCCAGCGGGGGGACAGATACGCAGTATTTT
many	TRBV6-2/TRBV6-3	.	TRBJ2-6	CASSYQGSGANVLTF	TGTGCCAGCAGTTACCAGGGTTCTGGGGCCAACGTCCTGACTTTC
few	TRBV12-3/TRBV12-4	.	TRBJ2-7	CASSYSGGGQQYF	TGTGCCAGCAGCTACAGTGGGGGGGGCCAGCAGTACTTC
.	TRBV6-5	TRBD1	TRBJ2-7	CASTQTGGEQYF	TGTGCCAGCACACAGACAGGGGGCGAGCAGTACTTC
few	TRBV10-3	.	TRBJ2-7	CAISDLAGNLLEQYF	TGTGCCATCAGTGACTTGGCAGGGAACCTCTTGGAGCAGTACTTC
few	TRBV9	.	TRBJ1-6	CASSVAGSNSPLHF	TGTGCCAGCAGCGTCGCAGGGAGTAATTCACCCCTCCACTTT
few	TRBV18	.	TRBJ2-7	CASSSWVKRDRYEQYF	TGTGCCAGCTCATCGTGGGTAAAGCGGGACAGGTACGAGCAGTACTTC
few	TRBV20-1	.	TRBJ2-1	CSARWDQNNEQFF	TGCAGTGCTAGATGGGACCAAAACAATGAGCAGTTCTTC
few	TRBV14	.	TRBJ2-6	CASSQEAKFSGANVLTF	TGTGCCAGCAGCCAAGAAGCAAAATTCTCTGGGGCCAACGTCCTGACTTTC
many	TRBV19	TRBD1	TRBJ2-1	CASAYDRGSYNEQFF	TGTGCCAGTGCTTACGACAGGGGCTCCTACAATGAGCAGTTCTTC
few	TRBV28	.	TRBJ1-2	CASSFLSPGTPSYTF	TGTGCCAGCAGTTTCCTCTCCCCCGGGACACCAAGTTACACCTTC
.	TRBV27	.	TRBJ2-1	CASRARGGEGNEQFF	TGTGCCAGCAGGGCCAGGGGTGGAGAGGGCAATGAGCAGTTCTTC
many	TRBV7-9	.	TRBJ2-7	CASSLFTLDEQYF	TGTGCCAGCAGCTTATTTACCTTGGACGAGCAGTACTTC
many	TRBV7-2	TRBD1	TRBJ2-7	CASSFFTGEYYEQYF	TGTGCCAGCAGCTTTTTTACAGGGGAGTATTACGAGCAGTACTTC
.	TRBV21-1	.	TRBJ1-1	CASNHYKGLCAEAFF	TGTGCCAGCAACCATTATAAGGGGTTATGCGCTGAAGCTTTCTTT
.	TRBV28	.	TRBJ1-1	CASISLNTEAFF	TGTGCCAGCATCTCCCTGAACACTGAAGCTTTCTTT
few	TRBV20-1	.	TRBJ2-7	CSARDPGLRMAYEQYF	TGCAGTGCTAGAGATCCAGGACTCAGAATGGCCTACGAGCAGTACTTC
few	TRBV11-2	.	TRBJ2-1	CASSLEESGWYNEQFF	TGTGCCAGCAGCTTAGAAGAAAGCGGTTGGTACAATGAGCAGTTCTTC
few	TRBV27	TRBD2	TRBJ2-1	CAKRTKRNLGGRGIF	TGTGCCAAGAGGACAAAACGTAATTTAGGCGGGAGGGGGATCTTC
many	TRBV12-3/TRBV12-4	.	TRBJ1-5	CASSLEGRGNQPQHF	TGTGCCAGCAGTTTGGAGGGGAGGGGCAATCAGCCCCAGCATTTT
.	TRBV6-5	TRBD2	TRBJ2-1	CASSFDPPGLASKNEQFF	TGTGCCAGCAGTTTTGATCCCCCGGGACTAGCGTCAAAGAATGAGCAGTTCTTC
many	TRBV29-1	TRBD1	TRBJ2-7	CSVESRDRQYEQYF	TGCAGCGTTGAATCCCGGGACAGGCAGTACGAGCAGTACTTC
many	TRBV15	TRBD1	TRBJ2-1	CATSSGQVQFF	TGTGCCACCAGCAGTGGACAGGTGCAGTTCTTC
many	TRBV20-1	.	TRBJ2-7	CSTDSQRSYEQYF	TGCAGTACTGACAGTCAACGAAGCTACGAGCAGTACTTC
.	TRBV6-5	.	TRBJ1-1	CASNSPGTEAFF	TGTGCCAGCAACTCCCCGGGCACTGAAGCTTTCTTT
.	TRBV9	TRBD2	TRBJ2-5	CASSPRISGGAETQYF	TGTGCCAGCAGCCCACGGATTAGCGGGGGGGCGGAGACCCAGTACTTC
few	TRBV3-1	TRBD1	TRBJ2-7	CASSRTTGVYEQYF	TGTGCCAGCAGCAGAACGACAGGGGTCTACGAGCAGTACTTC
.	TRBV10-3	.	TRBJ2-2	CAISDGWNTGELFF	TGTGCCATCAGTGACGGGTGGAACACCGGGGAGCTGTTTTTT
.	TRBV7-2	.	TRBJ2-5	CASSLVWTNQETQYF	TGTGCCAGCAGCTTAGTGTGGACAAATCAAGAGACCCAGTACTTC
.	TRBV6-2/TRBV6-3	.	TRBJ2-2	CASSYDPGANTGELFF	TGTGCCAGCAGTTACGATCCCGGGGCGAACACCGGGGAGCTGTTTTTT
.	TRBV5-5	.	TRBJ2-2	CASRPFSPGELFF	TGTGCCAGCAGGCCTTTCTCCCCCGGGGAGCTGTTTTTT
.	TRBV7-2	.	TRBJ1-2	CASSLRDDRGYTF	TGTGCCAGCAGCTTAAGGGACGACAGGGGCTACACCTTC
few	TRBV7-2	TRBD2	TRBJ2-7	CASSQTSGRVEQYF	TGTGCCAGCAGCCAGACTAGCGGGAGGGTCGAGCAGTACTTC
few	TRBV6-5	TRBD2	TRBJ2-1	CASSYSQRGGWVGNEQFF	TGTGCCAGCAGTTACTCCCAGCGGGGGGGCTGGGTTGGAAATGAGCAGTTCTTC
.	TRBV12-3/TRBV12-4	.	TRBJ1-3	CASRRVPEAGNTIYF	TGTGCCAGCAGGCGTGTCCCGGAGGCTGGAAACACCATATATTTT